This T cell receptor (beta chain) was identified during a study of CD8+ T cells in alopecia areata. The CDR3 runs 12 residues. Germline assignment: CDR1 SQVTM and CDR2 ANQGSEA. Trimming removed 1 base from V and 5 bases from J, with 9 bases in between. As to treatment: oral pan-JAK inhibitor, 5-10 mg twice daily. Alopecia areata patients provided lesional scalp punch biopsies and peripheral blood, both collected for the study. RNA was extracted and reverse transcribed into cDNA as the sequencing template. Libraries were prepared by immunoSEQ multiplex PCR; TCRdb keeps only in-frame clonotypes and omits some of them. This sample carries roughly 76,000 clones, roughly 28% of them seen once, and the ten largest clones take under 15%. Study-wide results and caveats: Sequencing of scalp samples also captures resident alphabeta T cells of normal skin. In blood and scalp, many expanded lesional clones persisted during tofacitinib.

This clone was seen a handful of times. Antigen specificity is unknown. The sample in question was CD8+ T cells sorted from blood, obtained at week 4, from a patient treated with tofacitinib. This receptor was obtained from a human donor with alopecia areata. V gene TRBV29-1 combines with J gene TRBJ2-7, with D possibly matching TRBD1 (7 bases). This CDR3 is CSVEVRGDEQYF. CDR3 bases: TGCAGCGTTGAAGTCAGGGGGGACGAGCAGTACTTC.